What follows are 4 T cell receptor beta chains derived from one specimen sequenced in a study of T-cell reconstitution after alpha-beta-depleted transplantation in children. Preparation of the TCRbeta library involved a method that used unique molecular identifiers. TCRdb re-called the PCR reads through MiXCR, storing one row per CDR3 protein. This sample yields about 600,000 distinct CDR3 sequences, of which roughly a tenth are seen a single time; 4% belongs to the top ten. Material: PBMCs from the stem cell graft donor, obtained from the stem cell graft. The receptor source for this set is a human donor who donated a stem cell graft to a child with acute myeloid leukemia.

This clonotype appeared a few times. The CDR3 sequence is CASSYGRTGRETQYF. The CDR3 region has the DNA TGTGCCAGCAGTTACGGTCGGACAGGGAGGGAGACCCAGTACTTC. The chain is built from TRBV6-2 or TRBV6-3 and TRBJ2-5, with TRBD1 matching over 8 bases. The CDR3 has 15 residues. V lost 2 bases, J lost 5 bases, and 7 bases stayed unmatched. CDR1 and CDR2 from the germline V gene are MNHEY and SVGEGT.

In this sample, this clonotype turned up a few times. V is TRBV12-3 or TRBV12-4 and J is TRBJ2-7; possible D gene TRBD2, 6 bases. The CDR3 length is 13 residues. The germline V and J ends were trimmed by 5 bases and 4 bases, with 12 bases remaining between them. As DNA, the CDR3 is TGTGCCAGCAGTCCCAGCGGGTTTTACGAGCAGTACTTC. Its translation is CASSPSGFYEQYF.

In its sample, this clonotype was seen many times. The rearrangement links TRBV5-1 to TRBJ2-1; 9 bases are a match to TRBD2. The ends lost 1 base at V and 2 bases at J; junction bases unmatched: 1. The CDR3 length is 15 residues. Germline CDR1 reads SGHRS; CDR2 reads YFSETQ. This CDR3 is CASSLPSGTYNEQFF. The CDR3 coding sequence is TGCGCCAGCAGCTTGCCTAGCGGGACCTACAATGAGCAGTTCTTC.

In this sample, this clonotype turned up a few times. The chain is built from TRBV3-1 and TRBJ2-1; no firm D call. Looked up from germline, CDR1 is LGHDT and CDR2 is YNNKEL (reference sequence). This CDR3 is built from 16 residues. Trimming removed 0 bases from V and 1 base from J, with 10 bases in between. The CDR3 DNA sequence: TGTGCCAGCAGCCAAGATTCGGTCCGTTCCTACAATGAGCAGTTCTTC. It specifies CASSQDSVRSYNEQFF.